This T cell receptor (beta chain) was obtained from a study of blood T cell repertoires in COVID-19. The overall study: In each case, the material was cDNA or gDNA derived from T cells, B-cell-depleted T cells, or PBMCs.

Only in-frame clones appear in the TCRdb table, and some are missing; sequencing was by immunoSEQ multiplex PCR. The sample lists some 250,000 clones, 65% to 90% seen once, with approximately 2% in the top ten. CDR1 and CDR2 from the germline V gene are SGHTA and FQGNSA. The CDR3 consists of 15 residues. V dropped 5 bases and J dropped 6; count of bases not matched to a gene: 11. The source of this sequence is a young man with active or convalescent COVID-19. V gene TRBV7-2 combines with J gene TRBJ1-2, with 8 positions matching TRBD1. What was sequenced was peripheral blood. This CDR3 is CASSLLPGGGHGYTF. The CDR3 region has the DNA TGTGCCAGCAGCCTCCTCCCAGGGGGCGGGCATGGCTACACCTTC.